Following are 16 T cell receptor beta chains from one sample sequenced in a study of blood T cell repertoires in COVID-19 (dated by TCRdb to about 2020). Library preparation employed the immunoSEQ multiplex PCR assay. TCRdb holds this immuneACCESS table with in-frame rearrangements only. Some clones are missing; in checked studies, unresolved V genes explain under half, and the rest has no known cause. Counted in this sample were approximately 60,000 clones; over 75% of them appeared once. The top ten clonotypes cover 2.5% to 3.5% of the sample. The sample taken for sequencing was peripheral blood. These receptor sequences come from a man between 45 and 60 years old with active COVID-19.

The chain combines TRBV19 with TRBJ2-1, with unresolved D. CDR1 and CDR2 from the germline V gene are LNHDA and SQIVND (reference sequence). Trimming pared 2 bases from V and 6 bases from J, leaving 11 bases between. The CDR3 contains 14 residues. CDR3 in amino acids: CASSILRLSNEQFF. As DNA, the CDR3 is TGTGCCAGTAGTATACTTCGCCTATCCAATGAGCAGTTCTTC.

The CDR3 nucleotides read TGTGCCAGCAGCAATGAGGAGGGTCCGGCTAGCGGGATCATGGGGGGCGGGGAGCTGTTTTTT. Encoded protein: CASSNEEGPASGIMGGGELFF. The chain recombines TRBV21-1 with TRBJ2-2; the DNA was not used to check the table's D call, TRBD2. TRBV21-1 is termed a pseudogene. The length of the CDR3 is 21 residues.

The V gene is TRBV27, the J gene TRBJ1-6; TRBD1 matches at 9 bases. Germline V gives CDR1 MNHEY, CDR2 SMNVEV (reference sequence). The CDR3 length is 17 residues. The V and J ends lost 3 bases and 1 base, in that order; junction bases with no gene match: 4. The CDR3 loop is CASSLTGGVSYNSPLHF. CDR3 DNA sequence: TGTGCCAGCAGTTTGACAGGGGGGGTATCCTATAATTCACCCCTCCACTTT.

The rearrangement uses TRBV28 and TRBJ2-7; TRBD1 aligns across 8 bases. The CDR3 is made up of 14 amino acids. Germline CDR1 reads MDHEN; CDR2 reads SYDVKM. V gave up 7 bases and J gave up 3 bases; unmatched junction bases: 8. The CDR3: CASTMTGVFYEQYF. CDR3 sequence (DNA): TGTGCCAGCACCATGACAGGGGTATTCTACGAGCAGTACTTC. Combining the CDR3 with reference TRBV28 and TRBJ2-7 gives the whole variable domain DVKVTQSSRYLVKRTGEKVFLECVQDMDHENMFWYRQDPGLGLRLIYFSYDVKMKEKGDIPEGYSVSREKKERFSLILESASTNQTSMYLCASTMTGVFYEQYFGPGTRLTVT.

V is TRBV6-5 and J is TRBJ2-1, with TRBD2 matching over 15 bases. The CDR3 consists of 15 residues. Germline CDR1 and CDR2: MNHEY and SVGAGI. The trim removed 5 bases at V and 7 bases at J, leaving 3 bases unmatched. The CDR3 DNA reads TGTGCCAGCAGTACCGGGACTAGCGGGGGGAATGAGCAGTTCTTC. Translating it yields CASSTGTSGGNEQFF.

This chain joins TRBV2 and TRBJ2-6; D may be TRBD2 (6 bases). Trimming shortened V by 11 bases and J by 3 bases, and 11 bases separated the two germline ends. The length of the CDR3 is 13 residues. CDR1 and CDR2 from the germline V gene are SNHLY and FYNNEI. The CDR3 is CAGGVGGANVLTF. The CDR3 DNA follows: TGTGCCGGCGGGGTGGGTGGGGCCAACGTCCTGACTTTC.

V gene TRBV7-8 combines with J gene TRBJ2-6; D uncertain. Germline V lookup: CDR1 SGHVS, CDR2 FQNEAQ. The CDR3 is 14 amino acids. V lost 3 bases, J lost 0 bases, and 3 bases lay in between. As DNA, the CDR3 is TGTGCCAGCAGCTTGAGCTCTGGGGCCAACGTCCTGACTTTC. As protein: CASSLSSGANVLTF.

The chain links TRBV11-2 to TRBJ2-5; 9 bases fit TRBD1. Germline lookup yields CDR1 SGHAT and CDR2 FQNNGV. V shed 5 bases, J shed 4 bases, and the junction held 5 bases outside the gene matches. The CDR3 spans 14 residues. CDR3 in DNA: TGTGCCAGCAGCCGTAACAGGGGGCGAGAGACCCAGTACTTC. It specifies CASSRNRGRETQYF.

Regarding this clone: The junction does not match germline at one end; this may be a read error. The gene calls are TRBV3-1 (or the pseudogene TRBV3-2) and TRBJ2-3; tentative D call: TRBD1 (5 bases). Germline CDR1 and CDR2: LGHDT and YNNKEL (reference sequence). This CDR3 is built from 14 residues. The CDR3 sequence is CASSQGASGDTQYF. In DNA form, the CDR3 reads TGTGCCAGCAGTCAAGGGGCATCTGGGGATACGCAGTATTTT.

This clone was found a few times. The chain is built from TRBV4-1 and TRBJ1-3, with D maybe TRBD1 (5 bases). The CDR3 loop spans 18 amino acids. The germline gives CDR1 MGHRA, CDR2 YSYEKL. The V end lost 3 bases, the J end lost 2 bases, and 20 bases lay between the germline ends. CDR3 sequence reads: CASSHESRVDSTGNTIYF. The CDR3 DNA reads as TGCGCCAGCAGCCACGAAAGCCGGGTCGACAGTACTGGAAACACCATATATTTT.

In this sample, this clone turned up a few times. The J gene is TRBJ2-3, the V gene TRBV2; a possible D gene is TRBD2 (7 bases). CDR1 SNHLY and CDR2 FYNNEI come from the germline V gene. V was shortened by 0 bases and J by 6 bases, with 22 bases between the two germline ends. The CDR3 is 18 residues long. The CDR3 protein is CASSEAWGDTSAGDTQYF. CDR3 bases: TGTGCCAGCAGTGAAGCGTGGGGGGACACTAGCGCCGGGGATACGCAGTATTTT.

This chain links TRBV7-2 with TRBJ2-2; unclear D gene. Germline V lookup: CDR1 SGHTA, CDR2 FQGNSA. CDR3 length: 14 residues. Between the trimmed V and J ends, which lost 11 bases and 4 bases, there was a span of 17 bases. CDR3 in DNA: TGTGCCTGGGCCCTTCTTGGGCTCACCGGGGAGCTGTTTTTT. This sequence encodes CAWALLGLTGELFF.

J is TRBJ2-3 and V is TRBV24-1; 13 bases map to TRBD2. J lost 2 bases, V lost 4 bases, and 5 bases had no gene match. CDR1 and CDR2 from the germline V gene are KGHDR and SFDVKD. The CDR3 is 17 amino acids. CDR3: CATSETTSGRATDTQYF. The CDR3 coding sequence is TGTGCCACCAGTGAGACTACTAGCGGGAGGGCCACAGATACGCAGTATTTT.

As regards this clone: Compared with germline, one end of the junction differs, possibly owing to a read error. The J gene is TRBJ1-2, the V gene TRBV7-7; 8 bases agree with TRBD1. CDR1 is SSHAT, CDR2 FNYEAQ, per germline (reference sequence). The CDR3 loop spans 15 amino acids. CDR3 in amino acids: CASREQGGLNYGYTF. The CDR3 nucleotides are TGTGCTAGCAGGGAACAGGGGGGGCTGAACTATGGCTACACCTTC.

The chain couples TRBV5-1 to TRBJ2-3; maybe TRBD2 (5 bases). This CDR3 comprises 15 residues. Germline V gene data show CDR1 as SGHRS and CDR2 as YFSETQ. V was trimmed by 1 base and J by 1 base, leaving 10 bases between them. CDR3 sequence reads: CASSLRRIGTDTQYF. For the CDR3, the DNA is TGCGCCAGCAGCTTGAGGAGGATCGGCACAGATACGCAGTATTTT.

The chain carries TRBV28 and TRBJ1-2; TRBD1 is a possible D gene (5 bases). There are 14 residues in the CDR3. The germline V gene has CDR1 MDHEN and CDR2 SYDVKM. V lost 6 bases to trimming and J lost 0 bases, with 11 bases between them. The CDR3 coding sequence is TGTGCCAGCAGCCCAATAGGGGCTAACTATGGCTACACCTTC. Translated: CASSPIGANYGYTF.